This record looks at one TCR beta chain sequence and its context. The record originates from a study of cytomegalovirus exposure and HLA in healthy donors. Germline-derived CDR1 and CDR2 are LNHDA and SQIVND (reference sequence). V lost 1 base and J lost 1, with 4 bases in between. The CDR3 is 13 residues long. PCR amplification relied on 60 Vbeta primers (plus 13 Jbeta primers). Produced via immunoSEQ multiplex PCR; TCRdb's table is partial and in-frame only. Of about 85,000 clones listed, over 75% are singletons. The material sequenced was PBMCs. The chain links TRBV19 to TRBJ1-2; D not resolved. This clonotype originated in a boy aged 5 to 17 in good health and CMV-seronegative. CDR3 bases: TGTGCCAGTAGTATAGGCGGTAACTATGGCTACACCTTC. It yields the protein CASSIGGNYGYTF.